Each of the 29 T cell receptor beta chains below was sequenced from the same sample in a study of T cell repertoires in cytomegalovirus infection. Their recognized antigens are unknown. TCRdb reanalysed the reads using MiXCR and keeps one entry per CDR3 protein. The sample lists roughly 500,000 distinct CDR3 sequences, 25% to 35% occurring once. This material consisted of cultured PBMCs, taken from culture after CMV antigen stimulation. These receptors were collected from a human donor in good health (CMV status not recorded). Some clones in this sample may be carry-over from other donors' samples.

This clonotype was recorded once. The chain links TRBV20-1 to TRBJ2-1; D remains unclear. This CDR3 comprises 15 residues. Germline loops: CDR1 DFQATT, CDR2 SNEGSKA (reference sequence). The V end lost 6 bases, the J end lost 4 bases, and 19 bases lay between the germline ends. The DNA of the CDR3 is TGCAGTGCCATTTCCCCCCCGAGCTTATACAATGAGCAGTTCTTC. It is translated as CSAISPPSLYNEQFF.

The chain links TRBV12-3 or TRBV12-4 to TRBJ2-7; perhaps TRBD1 as D (6 bases). V was clipped by 9 bases and J by 3 bases, with 33 bases between them. The CDR3 contains 19 residues. The CDR3 spells CAREINQGRRQGSIYEQYV. The CDR3 DNA reads TGTGCCAGAGAAATCAACCAGGGACGGCGGCAGGGGAGTATCTACGAGCAGTACGTC.

The rearrangement joins TRBV6-6 to TRBJ2-1; 10 bases fit TRBD2. Trimming at V came to 4 bases and at J to 4 bases, leaving 13 bases not matched to a gene. This CDR3 contains 18 residues. Looked up from germline, CDR1 is MNHNY and CDR2 is SVGAGI (reference sequence). Written as DNA, the CDR3 is TGTGCCAGCAGTTCGTCTAGGGGCACTAGCGGGGATTACAATGAGCAGTTCTTC. Its protein product is CASSSSRGTSGDYNEQFF.

The chain recombines TRBV6-4 with TRBJ2-1; no definite D call. The germline V gene encodes CDR1 MRHNA and CDR2 SNTAGT. With 3 bases removed from V and 7 bases from J, the gap between germline ends came to 1 base. The CDR3 runs 10 residues. CDR3 bases: TGTGCCAGCAGTGATAATGAGCAGTTCTTC. Translating gives CASSDNEQFF.

The chain carries TRBV5-1 and TRBJ1-5; the D gene is possibly TRBD1 (5 bases). The V gene's germline CDR1 is SGHRS and CDR2 YFSETQ. V lost 4 bases, J lost 4 bases, and 12 bases lay in between. The CDR3 has 14 amino acids. CDR3 bases: TGCGCCAGCAGCCAGGGAGGCCCAAATCAGCCCCAGCATTTT. Its translation is CASSQGGPNQPQHF.

The V gene is TRBV19, the J gene TRBJ1-2; D is perhaps TRBD1 (5 bases). The germline gives CDR1 LNHDA, CDR2 SQIVND (reference sequence). V was shortened by 9 bases and J by 3 bases, with 14 bases between the two germline ends. This CDR3 comprises 13 residues. The CDR3 region is CASGRWDHYGYTF. In nucleotides, the CDR3 is TGTGCCAGCGGACGGTGGGACCACTATGGCTACACCTTC.

This chain uses TRBV5-4 with TRBJ2-3; D not certain. V lost 5 bases and J lost 0, with 22 bases in between. The CDR3 spans 18 residues. In germline, CDR1 is SGHNT, CDR2 YYREEE (reference sequence). The chain's CDR3 is CASSLIRATQLSTDTQYF. CDR3 sequence (DNA): TGTGCCAGCAGTTTGATCCGGGCGACCCAATTAAGCACAGATACGCAGTATTTT.

The chain recombines TRBV29-1 with TRBJ2-7; TRBD2 matches at 9 bases. The CDR3 is made up of 11 amino acids. V was clipped by 3 bases and J by 13 bases; unmatched bases: 7. Per the germline V gene, CDR1 is SQVTM and CDR2 is ANQGSEA. The CDR3 loop reads CSVEGAGGPYV. The CDR3 nucleotides are TGCAGCGTTGAGGGGGCGGGAGGGCCATACGTC.

The rearrangement links TRBV20-1 to TRBJ2-7, with D uncertain. The ends were cut back, 3 bases at V and 3 bases at J, with 9 bases in the middle. CDR1 and CDR2 (germline): DFQATT, SNEGSKA (reference sequence). The CDR3 sequence is 12 residues long. The CDR3 DNA reads as TGCAGTGCTAGCAAGCGCGGCTACGAGCAGTACTTC. It encodes CSASKRGYEQYF.

This clonotype was counted between two and nine times. The chain uses TRBV27 and TRBJ1-5; a possible D gene is TRBD1 (6 bases). Germline lookup yields CDR1 MNHEY and CDR2 SMNVEV (reference sequence). Trimming pared 8 bases from V and 4 bases from J, leaving 12 bases between. There are 13 residues in the CDR3. CDR3 sequence reads: CASSWDKNQPQHF. In DNA, the CDR3 is TGTGCCAGCTCTTGGGACAAAAATCAGCCCCAGCATTTT.

This clonotype was counted only a few times. The chain employs TRBV30 and TRBJ2-6; maybe TRBD1 (5 bases). The CDR3 runs 17 residues. V gave up 2 bases and J gave up 4 bases, with 18 bases separating them. CDR1 GTSNPN and CDR2 SVGIG come from the germline V gene (reference sequence). This chain's CDR3 is CAWSFAGPPEGANVLTF. For the CDR3, the DNA is TGTGCCTGGAGTTTCGCAGGGCCTCCTGAGGGGGCCAACGTCCTGACTTTC.

The table lists this clonotype with many counts. The V call is TRBV7-8, the J call TRBJ2-1; 9 bases agree with TRBD1. The V gene end was trimmed by 4 bases and the J gene end by 8 bases; junction bases not matched to a gene: 9. Looked up from germline, CDR1 is SGHVS and CDR2 is FQNEAQ. The CDR3 sequence is 15 residues long. The CDR3 DNA reads TGTGCCAGCAGCTCACTGGGACAGGGTTCTTATGAGCAGTTCTTC. Its translation: CASSSLGQGSYEQFF. Filled out from reference TRBV7-8 and TRBJ2-1, the complete variable domain reads GAGVSQSPRYKVAKRGQDVALRCDPISGHVSLFWYQQALGQGPEFLTYFQNEAQLDKSGLPSDRFFAERPEGSVSTLKIQRTQQEDSAVYLCASSSLGQGSYEQFFGPGTRLTVL.

The chain joins TRBV9 to TRBJ1-1, with a weak D call TRBD1 (5 bases). V lost 6 bases and J lost 1, with 10 bases in between. CDR3 size: 13 residues. Germline CDR1 reads SGDLS; CDR2 reads YYNGEE. In nucleotides, the CDR3 is TGTGCCAGCAATAGGGGACCGAACACTGAAGCTTTCTTT. Its translation: CASNRGPNTEAFF.

This sequence joins TRBV7-2 and TRBJ1-2; 7 bases map to TRBD1. The CDR3 contains 16 residues. V trimming: 4 bases; J trimming: 5 bases; junction bases outside the gene matches: 13. Germline lookup yields CDR1 SGHTA and CDR2 FQGNSA. The CDR3 DNA sequence: TGTGCCAGCAGCTCTAGGCGGGGGACAGACCCTTATGGCTACACCTTC. Translated: CASSSRRGTDPYGYTF.

In this sample, this clonotype turned up many times. The chain couples TRBV4-1 to TRBJ2-7, with 8 nucleotides matching TRBD2. CDR1 is MGHRA and CDR2 is YSYEKL in the germline V gene. This CDR3 spans 15 amino acids. V lost 3 bases and J lost 3; bases outside the gene matches: 7. CDR3 nucleotide sequence: TGCGCCAGCAGCCATCCGGGACTAGATCGCTACGAGCAGTACTTC. Protein: CASSHPGLDRYEQYF.

The DNA for the CDR3 is TGCAGTGCTAGTCCGGGGGAGGGCTTCACAGATACGCAGTATTTT. Amino acids: CSASPGEGFTDTQYF. The chain is built from TRBV20-1 and TRBJ2-3; 7 nucleotides line up with TRBD2. Trimming at V came to 3 bases and at J to 2 bases, leaving 8 bases not matched to a gene. CDR1 is DFQATT and CDR2 is SNEGSKA in the germline V gene (reference sequence). The CDR3 length is 15 residues.

This clonotype appeared once. The chain uses TRBV30 and TRBJ2-1, with D hard to call. Germline loops: CDR1 GTSNPN, CDR2 SVGIG (reference sequence). Trimming stripped 4 bases from V and 8 bases from J, with 9 bases between. CDR3 length: 11 amino acids. CDR3 in DNA: TGTGCCTGGACGGGTAGGGATGAGCAGTTCTTC. It yields the protein CAWTGRDEQFF.

The rearrangement links TRBV10-3 to TRBJ2-1; no reliable D call. Germline lookup yields CDR1 ENHRY and CDR2 SYGVKD. V was trimmed by 2 bases and J by 2 bases, leaving 16 bases between them. The CDR3 runs 17 residues. DNA for the CDR3: TGTGCCATCAGTGAGATGTTAGGGCAGGTAACCTACAATGAGCAGTTCTTC. Encoded protein: CAISEMLGQVTYNEQFF.

Only a few counts were recorded for this clonotype. This rearrangement joins TRBV7-9 to TRBJ1-6; 7 nucleotides align to TRBD1. V trimming: 1 base; J trimming: 10 bases; junction bases outside the gene matches: 4. The germline V gene has CDR1 SEHNR and CDR2 FQNEAQ (reference sequence). CDR3 size: 14 residues. The CDR3 reads CASSLGDSRSPLHF. The CDR3 DNA reads as TGTGCCAGCAGCTTAGGGGACAGTCGGTCACCCCTCCACTTT.

J is TRBJ1-1 and V is TRBV6-5, with D hard to call. Germline-derived CDR1 and CDR2 are MNHEY and SVGAGI. V lost 8 bases to trimming and J lost 2 bases, with 12 bases between them. CDR3 length: 13 residues. For the CDR3, the DNA is TGTGCCAGCCATGGGCAGTTTAACACTGAAGCTTTCTTT. Protein product: CASHGQFNTEAFF.

V usage is TRBV6-1 and J usage is TRBJ2-2; D unresolved. Germline lookup yields CDR1 MNHNS and CDR2 SASEGT. CDR3 size: 16 residues. Trimming took 5 bases from V and 1 from J, leaving 14 bases between them. The DNA of the CDR3 is TGTGCCAGCAGTTTCTCTCTCCGACAGAACACCGGGGAGCTGTTTTTT. Amino acids: CASSFSLRQNTGELFF.

This clonotype was detected a few times. This chain links TRBV10-3 with TRBJ2-1; TRBD2 matches at 8 bases. The CDR3 is made up of 14 amino acids. Germline V gene sequence: CDR1 ENHRY, CDR2 SYGVKD. V gave up 7 bases and J gave up 5 bases; unmatched junction bases: 7. The CDR3 DNA reads as TGTGCCATCAAAGGGCTAGCGGGTCACAATGAGCAGTTCTTC. The encoded protein is CAIKGLAGHNEQFF.

This clonotype was seen at least ten times. This chain joins TRBV7-2 and TRBJ1-6, with TRBD1 matching over 8 bases. The CDR3 has 20 residues. CDR1 is SGHTA and CDR2 is FQGNSA in the germline V gene. V shed 5 bases and J 0 bases; nucleotides not matched to a gene: 15. The CDR3 here is CASSPQGAPEGSSYNSPLHF. The DNA of the CDR3 is TGTGCCAGCAGCCCGCAGGGGGCGCCTGAAGGAAGCTCCTATAATTCACCCCTCCACTTT.

This clonotype was found once. The chain links TRBV19 to TRBJ1-5, with no clear D. The CDR3 is 14 residues long. The V gene lost 10 bases and the J gene lost 3 bases, with 16 bases spanning the gap. Germline V lookup: CDR1 LNHDA, CDR2 SQIVND (reference sequence). The CDR3 protein is CATLPTDDNQPQHF. CDR3 DNA sequence: TGTGCCACCTTACCAACGGACGACAATCAGCCCCAGCATTTT. Based on the CDR3 plus reference TRBV19 and TRBJ1-5, the full variable domain is DGGITQSPKYLFRKEGQNVTLSCEQNLNHDAMYWYRQDPGQGLRLIYYSQIVNDFQKGDIAEGYSVSREKKESFPLTVTSAQKNPTAFYLCATLPTDDNQPQHFGDGTRLSIL.

The chain employs TRBV10-3 and TRBJ2-3; D gene ambiguous. The CDR3 sequence is 14 residues long. CDR1 and CDR2 from the germline V gene are ENHRY and SYGVKD. V lost 3 bases to trimming and J lost 2 bases, with 9 bases between them. The CDR3 region has the DNA TGTGCCATCAGTGAACAGCTCCCCACAGATACGCAGTATTTT. Translating gives CAISEQLPTDTQYF.

This sequence joins TRBV20-1 and TRBJ2-4; TRBD2 agrees at 7 bases. The V segment lost 5 bases and the J segment 0 bases; nucleotides outside the gene matches: 10. The CDR3 contains 16 residues. Looked up from germline, CDR1 is DFQATT and CDR2 is SNEGSKA (reference sequence). CDR3 DNA sequence: TGCAGTGCTTCTCCGGGACTACCGGTAGCCAAAAACATTCAGTACTTC. Its protein is CSASPGLPVAKNIQYF.

The gene calls are TRBV15 and TRBJ1-3; D not resolved. In germline, CDR1 is LNHNV, CDR2 YYDKDF (reference sequence). Between the trimmed V and J ends, which lost 0 bases and 1 base, there was a span of 13 bases. The CDR3 has 17 residues. CDR3: CATSRDPRSGSGNTIYF. The CDR3 region has the DNA TGTGCCACCAGCAGAGATCCTAGGTCAGGATCTGGAAACACCATATATTTT.

The V gene is TRBV7-2, the J gene TRBJ1-6, with a possible D match to TRBD1 (6 bases). The V gene's germline CDR1 is SGHTA and CDR2 FQGNSA. The CDR3 totals 15 residues. V dropped 2 bases and J dropped 6 bases, with 11 bases sitting between them. CDR3 nucleotides: TGTGCCAGCAGCTTAATTCGGGGGGCTAATTCACCCCTCCACTTT. This codes for CASSLIRGANSPLHF.

V is TRBV24-1 and J is TRBJ2-1; TRBD2 matches at 13 bases. V lost 4 bases, J lost 6 bases, and 8 bases stayed unmatched. CDR1 is KGHDR, CDR2 SFDVKD, per germline. The CDR3 is made up of 17 amino acids. The CDR3 reads CATSDNAGTSGANEQFF. In DNA form, the CDR3 reads TGTGCCACCAGTGACAACGCCGGGACTAGCGGGGCCAATGAGCAGTTCTTC.